The count of the clone carrying this T cell receptor (beta chain) is one. Its target is unknown. The junction shows a germline mismatch at one end, possibly a read error. This specimen belongs to a study of blood T cells in healthy people across ages. Study observations and caveats: Observed TCR beta diversity per million T cells went down as age went up. This fall followed a roughly linear course with age.

The CDR3 contains 16 residues. Germline V CDR1 and CDR2: SGHDN, FVKESK. A second PCR, run for roughly 7 to 11 cycles, used a sample-barcoded 5' primer plus a J-beta primer mix. TCRdb re-called the 5' RACE reads with MiXCR, one entry per CDR3 protein. Among about 970,000 distinct CDR3 sequences listed, roughly 47% were seen once. The receptor's source is a woman in her sixties in good health. The sequenced sample was blood. V is TRBV14 and J is TRBJ2-7; D perhaps matches TRBD2 (6 bases). In DNA, the CDR3 is TGTGACAGCAGCGCGCCGGGGGTGGGGACCACCTACGAGCAGTACTTC. Translated, it gives CDSSAPGVGTTYEQYF.